This entry features one TCR beta chain sequence. Germline assignment: CDR1 LNHNV and CDR2 YYDKDF (reference sequence). This CDR3 has 16 residues. Unmatched junction bases numbered 4, after V lost 1 base and J lost 6 bases. Some clones are missing from TCRdb's copy, which holds only in-frame ones; the method was immunoSEQ multiplex PCR. This table has 300,000 to 450,000 clones, 80% to 90% appearing once. This entry is derived from a study of blood T cell repertoires in COVID-19. About the study: The origin of the acute and convalescent COVID-19 samples was the United States, Italy and Spain.

The V gene is TRBV15, the J gene TRBJ2-2; 11 bases match TRBD1. This receptor was taken from a man aged 40-49 years in a cohort exposed to, infected with or recovered from COVID-19 (not recorded which). The sample taken for sequencing was PBMCs or T cells enriched from blood (not recorded which). CDR3 region: CATSRGTGGNAGELFF. In DNA form, the CDR3 reads TGTGCCACCAGCAGAGGGACAGGGGGCAATGCCGGGGAGCTGTTTTTT.